Listed below are T cell receptor beta chains from one sample, sequenced in a study of blood T cell repertoires in COVID-19. The table came from immunoSEQ multiplex PCR; TCRdb's copy has only in-frame clones and leaves some out. Of about 210,000 clones in the sample, 89% are singletons; the top ten hold about 4.8%. Sequenced input: peripheral blood. The receptors shown here come from a middle-aged woman with acute or convalescent COVID-19. Both conserved end residues are part of each CDR3. Fields, in order: V gene, D gene, clone size, J gene, CDR3 protein, CDR3 DNA. D genes are given only for firm matches. Clone size is given for some rows only: seen once, a few or many times, or a class if the clone is expanded.

TRBV2	-	-	TRBJ1-2	CASSEEAGGGYTF	TGTGCCAGCAGTGAAGAGGCGGGCGGAGGCTACACCTTC
TRBV7-9	TRBD1	-	TRBJ1-1	CASSPPVGRGPYTEAFF	TGTGCCAGCAGCCCGCCAGTAGGCAGGGGGCCGTACACTGAAGCTTTCTTT
TRBV10-1	TRBD2	-	TRBJ2-3	CASSALRGGGTDTQYF	TGCGCCAGCAGTGCCTTGCGGGGGGGCGGCACAGATACGCAGTATTTT
TRBV5-1	-	-	TRBJ2-1	CASRGGSAPYNEQFF	TGCGCCAGCAGAGGCGGCTCGGCCCCCTACAATGAGCAGTTCTTC
TRBV19	TRBD1	-	TRBJ1-5	CASSIGQGQGNQPQHF	TGTGCCAGTAGTATCGGACAGGGTCAAGGCAATCAGCCCCAGCATTTT
TRBV3-1/TRBV3-2	TRBD2	-	TRBJ2-1	CASSLAGGHNEQFF	TGTGCCAGCAGCCTAGCGGGGGGACACAATGAGCAGTTCTTC
TRBV6-5	TRBD1	-	TRBJ2-5	CATSGTVQETQYF	TGTGCCACCTCCGGGACAGTCCAAGAGACCCAGTACTTC
TRBV4-1	-	-	TRBJ2-1	CASSQGTISYNEQFF	TGCGCCAGCAGCCAGGGGACAATCTCCTACAATGAGCAGTTCTTC
TRBV6-6	-	once	TRBJ2-5	CASSLEETQYF	TGTGCCAGCAGTTTAGAAGAGACCCAGTACTTC
TRBV5-1	-	-	TRBJ2-5	CASSSSPRGGVAGTQYF	TGCGCCAGCAGCTCCTCTCCCCGCGGAGGTGTTGCGGGGACCCAGTACTTC
TRBV7-8	-	few	TRBJ1-1	CASSLYTGNTEAFF	TGTGCCAGCAGCTTATATACAGGGAACACTGAAGCTTTCTTT
TRBV10-3	TRBD1	-	TRBJ1-1	CAISVRQGDGDTEAFF	TGTGCCATCAGTGTACGACAGGGGGATGGGGACACTGAAGCTTTCTTT
TRBV11-1	TRBD1	-	TRBJ1-2	CASSERDRTYGYTF	TGTGCCAGCAGTGAGAGGGACAGAACCTATGGCTACACCTTC
TRBV28	-	-	TRBJ1-2	CASRGGARGGYTF	TGTGCCAGCAGGGGCGGGGCTCGCGGTGGCTACACCTTC
TRBV4-1	-	-	TRBJ2-3	CASSQGRGVADTQYF	TGCGCCAGCAGCCAAGGCCGCGGTGTCGCAGATACGCAGTATTTT
TRBV30	TRBD1	-	TRBJ2-6	CAWSFGQGTGANVLTF	TGTGCCTGGAGCTTTGGACAGGGAACTGGGGCCAACGTCCTGACTTTC
TRBV2	TRBD2	-	TRBJ2-1	CASSGTLAGGYNEQFF	TGTGCCAGCAGTGGAACACTAGCGGGGGGGTACAATGAGCAGTTCTTC
TRBV2	-	-	TRBJ1-4	CASSGTGIGLFF	TGTGCCAGCAGCGGAACAGGGATCGGACTGTTTTTT
TRBV24-1	-	-	TRBJ2-5	CATSDLREIRETQYF	TGTGCCACCAGTGATTTGCGGGAAATTCGGGAGACCCAGTACTTC
TRBV5-1	TRBD1	-	TRBJ1-3	CASSLSGTDTIYF	TGCGCCAGCAGCTTGAGTGGGACAGACACCATATATTTT
TRBV7-8	-	-	TRBJ2-5	CASTRGGARETQYF	TGTGCCAGCACGCGTGGCGGAGCCCGAGAGACCCAGTACTTC
TRBV7-9	TRBD1	-	TRBJ1-4	CASSPTGVDEKLFF	TGTGCCAGCAGCCCGACAGGGGTGGATGAAAAACTGTTTTTT
TRBV27	-	-	TRBJ1-5	CASSLVFGVNQPQHF	TGTGCCAGCAGTTTAGTTTTCGGGGTTAATCAGCCCCAGCATTTT
TRBV25-1	-	once	TRBJ1-2	CASKMGLNYGYTF	TGTGCCAGCAAAATGGGCCTTAACTATGGCTACACCTTC
TRBV6-5	-	-	TRBJ1-1	CASSSSQGNGVTEAFF	TGTGCCAGCAGTTCCTCTCAGGGGAATGGAGTCACTGAAGCTTTCTTT